This T cell receptor (beta chain) was observed in a study of T cells in Graves' hyperthyroidism and ophthalmopathy. At least ten counts were recorded for this clonotype. Amplified TCR beta CDR3 regions derived from RNA transcripts. HTBI primers drove first-round RT-PCR of the TCR CDR3. Via MiXCR, TCRdb re-called the multiplex PCR reads, giving one row per CDR3 protein. The sample holds roughly 150,000 distinct CDR3 sequences; about a tenth are singletons and the top ten take around 20%. V shed 3 bases, J shed 0 bases, and the junction held 7 bases outside the gene matches. This CDR3 spans 17 amino acids.

This chain links TRBV12-3 or TRBV12-4 with TRBJ1-1; 10 positions match TRBD1. This receptor was obtained from a woman aged 18-30 years with Graves' hyperthyroidism that later progressed to Graves' ophthalmopathy. The sample taken for sequencing was blood. The chain's CDR3 is CASSFGDRGRVNTEAFF. CDR3 DNA: TGTGCCAGCAGTTTCGGGGACAGGGGTAGGGTGAACACTGAAGCTTTCTTT.